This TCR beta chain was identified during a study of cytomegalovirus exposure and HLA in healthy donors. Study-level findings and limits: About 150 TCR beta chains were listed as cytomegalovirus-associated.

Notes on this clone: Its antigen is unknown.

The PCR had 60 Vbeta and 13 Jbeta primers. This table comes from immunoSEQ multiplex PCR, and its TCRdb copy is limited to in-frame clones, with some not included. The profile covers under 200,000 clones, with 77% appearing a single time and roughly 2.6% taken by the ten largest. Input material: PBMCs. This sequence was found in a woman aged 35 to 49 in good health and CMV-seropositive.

The CDR3 loop reads CASSSGLAGAGETQYF. CDR3 nucleotide sequence: TGTGCCAGCAGCTCAGGACTAGCGGGGGCAGGGGAGACCCAGTACTTC. V usage is TRBV5-6 and J usage is TRBJ2-5; TRBD2 agrees at 13 bases. This CDR3 spans 16 amino acids. CDR1 SGHDT and CDR2 YYEEEE come from the germline V gene. The V gene end was trimmed by 3 bases and the J gene end by 5 bases; junction bases not matched to a gene: 7.